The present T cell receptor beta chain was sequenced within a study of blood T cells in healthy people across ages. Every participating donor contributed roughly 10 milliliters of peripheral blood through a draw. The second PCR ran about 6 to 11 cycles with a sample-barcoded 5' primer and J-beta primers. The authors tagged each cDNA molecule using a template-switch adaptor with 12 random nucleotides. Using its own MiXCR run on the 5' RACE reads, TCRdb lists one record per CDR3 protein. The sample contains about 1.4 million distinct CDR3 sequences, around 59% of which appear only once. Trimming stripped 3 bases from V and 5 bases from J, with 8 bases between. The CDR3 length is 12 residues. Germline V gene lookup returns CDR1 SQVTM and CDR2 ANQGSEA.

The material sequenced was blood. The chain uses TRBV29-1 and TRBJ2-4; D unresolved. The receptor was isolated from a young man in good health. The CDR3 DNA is TGCAGCGTTGAGGACGGAGAAAACATTCAGTACTTC. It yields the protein CSVEDGENIQYF.